This T cell receptor beta chain was profiled in a study of identical twins. In TCRdb, the 5' RACE reads were re-called with MiXCR into one record per CDR3 protein. The sample holds 600,000 to 700,000 distinct CDR3 sequences, 21% seen once. The table lists this clonotype with a few counts. The CDR3 runs 13 residues. In germline, CDR1 is MNHEY, CDR2 SMNVEV (reference sequence). V was pared by 3 bases and J by 7 bases, with 13 bases between. The same specimen was also included in a second study, on T cells expressing NK-cell markers.

The source material was PBMCs. The receptor was isolated from a woman aged 18-29 years in good health. V usage is TRBV27 and J usage is TRBJ2-7; D perhaps matches TRBD1 (7 bases). CDR3 sequence reads: CASSFDRAGEQYF. The CDR3 DNA reads as TGTGCCAGCAGTTTTGACAGGGCGGGGGAGCAGTACTTC.